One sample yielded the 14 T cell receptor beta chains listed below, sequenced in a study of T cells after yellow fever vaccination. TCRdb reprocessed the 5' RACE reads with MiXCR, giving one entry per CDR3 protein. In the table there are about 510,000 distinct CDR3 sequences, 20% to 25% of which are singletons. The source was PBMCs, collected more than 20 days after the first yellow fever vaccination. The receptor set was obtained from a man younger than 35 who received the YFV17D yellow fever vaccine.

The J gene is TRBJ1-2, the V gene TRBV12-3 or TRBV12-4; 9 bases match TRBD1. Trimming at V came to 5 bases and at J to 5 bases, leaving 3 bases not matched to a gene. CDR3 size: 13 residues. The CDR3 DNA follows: TGTGCCAGCAGTCGGACAGGGGTATATGGCTACACCTTC. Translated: CASSRTGVYGYTF.

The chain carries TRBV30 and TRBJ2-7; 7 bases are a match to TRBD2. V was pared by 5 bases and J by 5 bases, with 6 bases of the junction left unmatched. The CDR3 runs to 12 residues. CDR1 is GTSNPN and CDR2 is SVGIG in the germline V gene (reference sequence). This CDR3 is CAWSGGGNEQYF. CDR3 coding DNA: TGTGCCTGGTCTGGGGGGGGGAACGAGCAGTACTTC.

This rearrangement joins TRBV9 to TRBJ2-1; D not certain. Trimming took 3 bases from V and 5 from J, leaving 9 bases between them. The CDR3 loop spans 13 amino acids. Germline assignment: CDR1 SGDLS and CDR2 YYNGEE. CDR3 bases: TGTGCCAGCAGCGCGTCACAGAACAATGAGCAGTTCTTC. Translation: CASSASQNNEQFF. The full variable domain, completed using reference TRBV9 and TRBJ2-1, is DSGVTQTPKHLITATGQRVTLRCSPRSGDLSVYWYQQSLDQGLQFLIQYYNGEERAKGNILERFSAQQFPDLHSELNLSSLELGDSALYFCASSASQNNEQFFGPGTRLTVL.

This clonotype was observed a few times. CDR3 residues: CAWSAGQGASDTQYF. The CDR3 nucleotides are TGTGCCTGGAGTGCGGGACAGGGGGCATCGGATACGCAGTATTTT. The rearrangement joins TRBV30 to TRBJ2-3; TRBD1 agrees at 12 bases. The CDR3 has 15 residues. Germline CDR1 GTSNPN, CDR2 SVGIG (reference sequence). V lost 1 base, J lost 6 bases, and 5 bases stayed unmatched.

CDR3 in DNA: TGTGCCAGCAGAGGCCCAGTCTACAATGAGCAGTTCTTC. It encodes CASRGPVYNEQFF. The chain carries TRBV2 and TRBJ2-1, with D uncertain. The V and J ends lost 6 bases and 3 bases respectively, with 9 bases between them. Looked up from germline, CDR1 is SNHLY and CDR2 is FYNNEI. The CDR3 extends over 13 amino acids.

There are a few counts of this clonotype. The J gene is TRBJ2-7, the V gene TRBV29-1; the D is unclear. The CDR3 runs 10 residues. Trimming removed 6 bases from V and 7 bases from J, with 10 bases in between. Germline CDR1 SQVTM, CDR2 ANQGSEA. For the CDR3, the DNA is TGCAGCGTGATAGTCCTGGAGCAGTACTTC. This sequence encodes CSVIVLEQYF.

The CDR3 region has the DNA TGTGCCAGCGGGGGGCGCGGGAACACCGGGGAGCTGTTTTTT. Protein sequence: CASGGRGNTGELFF. V gene TRBV2 combines with J gene TRBJ2-2; TRBD1 or TRBD2 may be the D gene (6 bases each). The germline V gene encodes CDR1 SNHLY and CDR2 FYNNEI. This CDR3 is built from 14 residues. Trimming pared 8 bases from V and 1 base from J, leaving 11 bases between.

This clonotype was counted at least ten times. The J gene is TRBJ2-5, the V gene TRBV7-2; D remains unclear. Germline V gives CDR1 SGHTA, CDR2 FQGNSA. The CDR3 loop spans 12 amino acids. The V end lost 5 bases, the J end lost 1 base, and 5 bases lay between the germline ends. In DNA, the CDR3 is TGTGCCAGCAGCCGTACCCAAGAGACCCAGTACTTC. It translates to CASSRTQETQYF.

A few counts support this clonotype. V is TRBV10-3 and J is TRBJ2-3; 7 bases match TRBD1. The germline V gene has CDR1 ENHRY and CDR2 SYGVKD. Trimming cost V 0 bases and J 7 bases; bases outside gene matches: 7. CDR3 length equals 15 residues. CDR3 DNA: TGTGCCATCAGTGAGTCGCAACAGGGGACGAATACGCAGTATTTT. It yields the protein CAISESQQGTNTQYF.

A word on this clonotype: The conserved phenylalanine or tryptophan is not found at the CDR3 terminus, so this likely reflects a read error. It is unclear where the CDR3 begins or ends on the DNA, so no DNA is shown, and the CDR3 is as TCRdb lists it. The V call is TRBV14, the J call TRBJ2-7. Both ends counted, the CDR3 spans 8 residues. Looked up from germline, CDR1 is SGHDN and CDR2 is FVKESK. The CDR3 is CASSQEGN.

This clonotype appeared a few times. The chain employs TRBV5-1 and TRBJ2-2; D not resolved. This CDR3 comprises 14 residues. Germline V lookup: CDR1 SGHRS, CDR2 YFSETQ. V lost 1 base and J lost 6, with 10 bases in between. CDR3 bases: TGCGCCAGCAGCTTGCGGGTGGCCCCCGGGGAGCTGTTTTTT. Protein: CASSLRVAPGELFF.

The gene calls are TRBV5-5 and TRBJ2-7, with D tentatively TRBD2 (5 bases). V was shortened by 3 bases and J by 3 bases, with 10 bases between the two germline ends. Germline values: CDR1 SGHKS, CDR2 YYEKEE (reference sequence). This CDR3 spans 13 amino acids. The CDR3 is CASSWRTLYEQYV. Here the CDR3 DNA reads TGTGCCAGCAGCTGGAGGACCCTCTACGAGCAGTACGTC.

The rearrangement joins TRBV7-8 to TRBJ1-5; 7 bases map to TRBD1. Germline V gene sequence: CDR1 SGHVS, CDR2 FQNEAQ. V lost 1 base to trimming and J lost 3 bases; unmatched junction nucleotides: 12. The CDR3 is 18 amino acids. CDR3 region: CASSLVRLTGPTNQPQHF. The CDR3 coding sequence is TGTGCCAGCAGCTTAGTCAGGTTGACAGGGCCCACCAATCAGCCCCAGCATTTT.

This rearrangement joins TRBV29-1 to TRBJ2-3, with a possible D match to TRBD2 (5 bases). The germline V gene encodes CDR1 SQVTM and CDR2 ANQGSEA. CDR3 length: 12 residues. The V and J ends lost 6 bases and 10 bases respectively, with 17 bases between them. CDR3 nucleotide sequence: TGCAGCGTCACCACGACGGGGAAGTCGCAGTATTTT. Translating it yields CSVTTTGKSQYF.